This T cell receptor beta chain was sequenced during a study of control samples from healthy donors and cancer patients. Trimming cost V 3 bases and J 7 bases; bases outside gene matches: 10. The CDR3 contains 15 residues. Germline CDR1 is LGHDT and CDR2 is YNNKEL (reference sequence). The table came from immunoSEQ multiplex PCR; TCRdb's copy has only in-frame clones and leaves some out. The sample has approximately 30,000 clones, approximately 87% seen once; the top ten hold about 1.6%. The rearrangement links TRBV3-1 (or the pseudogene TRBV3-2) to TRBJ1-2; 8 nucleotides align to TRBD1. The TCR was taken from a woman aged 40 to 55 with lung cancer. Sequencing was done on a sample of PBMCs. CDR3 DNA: TGTGCCAGCAGCCAGAGGGGGGGACAGGCGGTTGGCTACACCTTC. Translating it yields CASSQRGGQAVGYTF.